The next 30 T cell receptor beta chains were all read from a single sample in a study of Graves' ophthalmopathy and Graves' hyperthyroidism. The TCR beta CDR3 regions underwent amplification from RNA transcripts. HTBI primers primed a first-round RT-PCR, and a second-round multiplex PCR followed. TCRdb fed the multiplex PCR reads into MiXCR, producing one record per CDR3 protein. The sample lists roughly 700,000 distinct CDR3 sequences, roughly 40% occurring once. What was sequenced was peripheral blood. All receptors derive from an adult man with Graves' ophthalmopathy.

The V call is TRBV7-2, the J call TRBJ2-7; 9 bases are shared with TRBD1. CDR3 size: 16 residues. V lost 4 bases and J lost 3; bases outside the gene matches: 10. Per the germline V gene, CDR1 is SGHTA and CDR2 is FQGNSA. This CDR3 is CASSSGQGVLGYEQYF. CDR3 bases: TGTGCCAGCAGCTCGGGACAGGGTGTTTTGGGCTACGAGCAGTACTTC.

This clonotype was counted many times. The V and J genes are TRBV7-2 and TRBJ1-1; D is unclear. Per germline, CDR1 SGHTA and CDR2 FQGNSA. V shed 5 bases and J shed 5 bases, with 12 bases lying between them. This CDR3 region has 13 residues. CDR3 protein: CASSVRRGTEAFF. The DNA for the CDR3 is TGTGCCAGCAGCGTCAGGCGTGGGACTGAAGCTTTCTTT.

The CDR3, as DNA: TGTGCCAGTAGTATTCCGGGGGGCGTAATCAACGAGCAGTACTTC. It encodes CASSIPGGVINEQYF. The chain employs TRBV19 and TRBJ2-7, with a tentative D call TRBD2 (7 bases). The V end lost 3 bases, the J end lost 5 bases, and 17 bases lay between the germline ends. The CDR3 spans 15 residues. Per the germline V gene, CDR1 is LNHDA and CDR2 is SQIVND (reference sequence).

The rearrangement uses TRBV2 and TRBJ2-7, with TRBD2 matching 7 bases. This CDR3 is 14 amino acids long. The V and J ends lost 6 bases and 6 bases, in that order; junction bases with no gene match: 11. In germline, CDR1 is SNHLY, CDR2 FYNNEI. CDR3 coding DNA: TGTGCCAGCAGCACACCGGGACTATTGGCCGAGCAGTACTTC. Translating it yields CASSTPGLLAEQYF. Combining the CDR3 with reference TRBV2 and TRBJ2-7 gives the whole variable domain EPEVTQTPSHQVTQMGQEVILRCVPISNHLYFYWYRQILGQKVEFLVSFYNNEISEKSEIFDDQFSVERPDGSNFTLKIRSTKLEDSAMYFCASSTPGLLAEQYFGPGTRLTVT.

Points on this clonotype: A much more abundant neighbour one base away suggests this may be a read error. The V gene is TRBV19, the J gene TRBJ2-5; D perhaps matches TRBD1 (6 bases). The CDR3 loop spans 14 amino acids. Per germline, CDR1 LNHDA and CDR2 SQIVND (reference sequence). V was cut by 5 bases and J by 9 bases, with 19 bases left in between. The CDR3: CASSVQQGLEAQYF. In nucleotides, the CDR3 is TGTGCCAGTAGTGTCCAACAGGGTCTGGAGGCCCAGTACTTC.

Of note for this clonotype: One base away lies a much larger clone, so this may be a sequencing read error. The rearrangement links TRBV7-9 to TRBJ2-1; 7 positions match TRBD1. CDR1 is SEHNR and CDR2 is FQNEAQ in the germline V gene (reference sequence). The CDR3 spans 13 residues. After removal of 3 bases from V and 5 bases from J, the junction contained 1 base not matched to a gene. The CDR3 DNA reads as TGTGCCAGCAGCTTGCAGGGGGACAATGAGCAGTTCTTC. The encoded protein is CASSLQGDNEQFF.

This clonotype was seen at least ten times. The chain combines TRBV7-6 with TRBJ1-2; no reliable D call. With 3 bases removed from V and 8 bases from J, the gap between germline ends came to 13 bases. The CDR3 has 13 residues. Per germline, CDR1 SGHVS and CDR2 FNYEAQ. The CDR3 protein is CASSLLLGKGYTF. The CDR3 coding sequence is TGTGCCAGCAGCTTGCTACTGGGGAAGGGCTACACCTTC. The full variable domain, its missing parts supplied by reference TRBV7-6 and TRBJ1-2, is GAGVSQSPRYKVTKRGQDVALRCDPISGHVSLYWYRQALGQGPEFLTYFNYEAQQDKSGLPNDRFSAERPEGSISTLTIQRTEQRDSAMYRCASSLLLGKGYTFGSGTRLTVV.

The chain carries TRBV20-1 and TRBJ1-4; 7 positions match TRBD1. The CDR3 is 15 residues long. CDR1 is DFQATT, CDR2 SNEGSKA, per germline (reference sequence). The V segment lost 1 base and the J segment 4 bases; nucleotides outside the gene matches: 6. The CDR3 region has the DNA TGCAGTGCTAGAGTACCCCGACAGGGTAATGAAAAACTGTTTTTT. The encoded protein is CSARVPRQGNEKLFF.

The chain couples TRBV9 to TRBJ1-1, with 7 nucleotides matching TRBD1. The CDR3 has 14 residues. From germline, CDR1 is SGDLS and CDR2 YYNGEE. V was pared by 7 bases and J by 6 bases, with 12 bases of the junction left unmatched. The CDR3 nucleotides read TGTGCCAGCTCACGACAGGGAGGGAGGGCTGAAGCTTTCTTT. This sequence encodes CASSRQGGRAEAFF.

This chain joins TRBV9 and TRBJ1-2, with 11 bases identical to TRBD1. CDR1 is SGDLS, CDR2 YYNGEE, per germline. The length of the CDR3 is 17 residues. J gave up 5 bases and V 4 bases, and 13 bases lay outside the gene matches. The chain's CDR3 is CASSPQGQGADRYGYTF. CDR3 DNA: TGTGCCAGCAGCCCGCAAGGACAGGGGGCGGATCGATATGGCTACACCTTC. The full variable domain, in which reference TRBV9 and TRBJ1-2 provide the parts outside the CDR3, is DSGVTQTPKHLITATGQRVTLRCSPRSGDLSVYWYQQSLDQGLQFLIQYYNGEERAKGNILERFSAQQFPDLHSELNLSSLELGDSALYFCASSPQGQGADRYGYTFGSGTRLTVV.

The genes are TRBV4-1 and TRBJ1-1; D is uncertain. V lost 2 bases and J lost 0, with 7 bases in between. CDR1 and CDR2 from the germline V gene are MGHRA and YSYEKL. The CDR3 is made up of 14 amino acids. The CDR3 spells CASSQRSMNTEAFF. DNA for the CDR3: TGCGCCAGCAGCCAACGGAGCATGAACACTGAAGCTTTCTTT.

This clonotype has a handful of counts. V gene TRBV7-2 combines with J gene TRBJ2-2; the match to TRBD2 covers 8 bases. The CDR3 is made up of 16 amino acids. The V gene's germline CDR1 is SGHTA and CDR2 FQGNSA. J gave up 6 bases and V 0 bases, and 6 bases lay outside the gene matches. Here the CDR3 DNA reads TGTGCCAGCAGCTTAGCACGGGCGGGAGGACCCGGGGAGCTGTTTTTT. This translates into CASSLARAGGPGELFF.

The sample holds one count of this clonotype. The genes are TRBV5-1 and TRBJ2-6; D ambiguous. The CDR3 sequence is 18 residues long. Germline CDR1 is SGHRS and CDR2 is YFSETQ. Between the trimmed V and J ends, which lost 0 bases and 0 bases, there was a span of 13 bases. In DNA, the CDR3 is TGCGCCAGCAGCTTGGATCAGCATGGAAGCTCTGGGGCCAACGTCCTGACTTTC. Amino acids: CASSLDQHGSSGANVLTF.

The chain joins TRBV7-9 to TRBJ1-4; the D gene is possibly TRBD1 (6 bases). The V end was cut by 5 bases, the J end by 8 bases, with 24 bases between. Germline CDR1 is SEHNR and CDR2 is FQNEAQ (reference sequence). The CDR3 consists of 17 residues. The CDR3 region is CASSDSEGGLRGEKLFF. Here the CDR3 DNA reads TGTGCCAGCAGCGATTCCGAAGGGGGGTTAAGAGGGGAAAAACTGTTTTTT. Full variable domain (rest looked up from reference TRBV7-9 and TRBJ1-4): DTGVSQNPRHKITKRGQNVTFRCDPISEHNRLYWYRQTLGQGPEFLTYFQNEAQLEKSRLLSDRFSAERPKGSFSTLEIQRTEQGDSAMYLCASSDSEGGLRGEKLFFGSGTQLSVL.

The chain links TRBV29-1 to TRBJ1-2; D call uncertain. CDR1 SQVTM and CDR2 ANQGSEA come from the germline V gene. With 3 bases removed from V and 4 bases from J, the gap between germline ends came to 9 bases. CDR3 length: 12 amino acids. The CDR3 DNA is TGCAGCGTTGATCGAAGGATCTATGGCTACACCTTC. Protein: CSVDRRIYGYTF.

In DNA form, the CDR3 reads TGTGCCAGCAGCCGGAGGACTAGCGGGGGGGACACAGATACGCAGTATTTT. Its translation: CASSRRTSGGDTDTQYF. The genes are TRBV11-2 and TRBJ2-3, with 15 bases lining up with TRBD2. The germline gives CDR1 SGHAT, CDR2 FQNNGV. After removal of 5 bases from V and 2 bases from J, the junction contained 5 bases not matched to a gene. The CDR3 consists of 17 residues. Together with reference TRBV11-2 and TRBJ2-3, the CDR3 gives the full variable domain: EAGVAQSPRYKIIEKRQSVAFWCNPISGHATLYWYQQILGQGPKLLIQFQNNGVVDDSQLPKDRFSAERLKGVDSTLKIQPAKLEDSAVYLCASSRRTSGGDTDTQYFGPGTRLTVL.

This clonotype was detected only a few times. The V call is TRBV7-9, the J call TRBJ1-2, with 7 bases matching TRBD1. The CDR3 extends over 17 amino acids. With V trimmed by 4 bases and J by 4 bases, 15 bases remained unmatched. Germline V CDR1 and CDR2: SEHNR, FQNEAQ (reference sequence). The CDR3 loop is CASSSGTAALLAYGYTF. In DNA form, the CDR3 reads TGTGCCAGCAGCTCCGGGACAGCCGCCCTCCTGGCCTATGGCTACACCTTC.

This clonotype was counted many times. V gene TRBV7-9 combines with J gene TRBJ1-1, with a tentative D call TRBD1 (6 bases). From germline, CDR1 is SEHNR and CDR2 FQNEAQ (reference sequence). The germline V and J ends were trimmed by 2 bases and 4 bases, with 20 bases remaining between them. The CDR3 consists of 17 residues. The CDR3 reads CASSLPSRTGLGTEAFF. CDR3 nucleotides: TGTGCCAGCAGCTTACCCTCCCGTACAGGGCTCGGCACTGAAGCTTTCTTT.

Concerning this clonotype itself: This may be a read error, as it is one base from a much larger clone. The chain combines TRBV2 with TRBJ1-2, with no clear D. Germline CDR1 and CDR2: SNHLY and FYNNEI. This CDR3 spans 11 amino acids. Trimming pared 5 bases from V and 12 bases from J, leaving 13 bases between. CDR3 nucleotide sequence: TGTGCCAGCAGTTACGGGAACGGCCACACCTTC. This sequence encodes CASSYGNGHTF. Complete variable domain (other parts from reference TRBV2 and TRBJ1-2): EPEVTQTPSHQVTQMGQEVILRCVPISNHLYFYWYRQILGQKVEFLVSFYNNEISEKSEIFDDQFSVERPDGSNFTLKIRSTKLEDSAMYFCASSYGNGHTFGSGTRLTVV.

The chain has TRBV19 and TRBJ1-1; weak D call: TRBD1 (6 bases). V was shortened by 7 bases and J by 0 bases, with 15 bases between the two germline ends. CDR3 size: 15 residues. The germline V gene encodes CDR1 LNHDA and CDR2 SQIVND (reference sequence). The CDR3: CASKGDRAMNTEAFF. The DNA for the CDR3 is TGTGCCAGTAAGGGGGACCGAGCCATGAACACTGAAGCTTTCTTT.

Only a few counts were recorded for this clonotype. The chain uses TRBV6-1 and TRBJ1-1; TRBD1 is a possible D gene (6 bases). From germline, CDR1 is MNHNS and CDR2 SASEGT. The CDR3 contains 14 residues. Trimming removed 6 bases from V and 3 bases from J, with 14 bases in between. The CDR3 region has the DNA TGTGCCAGCAGGCGGACAGTATCTGACACTGAAGCTTTCTTT. This translates into CASRRTVSDTEAFF.

The chain carries TRBV5-1 and TRBJ2-5; 8 bases agree with TRBD1. The germline V gene encodes CDR1 SGHRS and CDR2 YFSETQ. V was pared by 3 bases and J by 6 bases, with 16 bases of the junction left unmatched. The CDR3 sequence is 17 residues long. The CDR3 reads CASSSGFRRGREQTQYF. Written as DNA, the CDR3 is TGCGCCAGCAGCTCCGGATTCCGCAGGGGGCGCGAACAGACCCAGTACTTC.

The J gene is TRBJ1-5, the V gene TRBV29-1; 10 bases align to TRBD1. CDR1 is SQVTM and CDR2 is ANQGSEA in the germline V gene. The CDR3 covers 13 residues. This chain's CDR3 is CSWGGTGDQPQHF. The CDR3 DNA reads as TGCAGTTGGGGGGGGACAGGGGATCAGCCCCAGCATTTT.

V gene TRBV12-3 or TRBV12-4 combines with J gene TRBJ2-5, with D hard to call. V shed 2 bases and J shed 1 base, with 8 bases lying between them. The length of the CDR3 is 14 residues. The CDR3 loop is CASSLLQAQETQYF. DNA of the CDR3: TGTGCCAGCAGTTTACTGCAGGCCCAAGAGACCCAGTACTTC.

This clonotype was seen more than once but under ten times. The chain recombines TRBV19 with TRBJ1-4; D may be TRBD1 (5 bases). CDR1 and CDR2 (germline): LNHDA, SQIVND (reference sequence). Trimming stripped 7 bases from V and 8 bases from J, with 17 bases between. This CDR3 comprises 14 residues. For the CDR3, the DNA is TGTGCCAGTAATTTTGGGGGAAAGGGAGAAAAACTGTTTTTT. This codes for CASNFGGKGEKLFF.

The chain carries TRBV13 and TRBJ2-5; D possibly uses TRBD1 or TRBD2 (6 bases each). Germline assignment: CDR1 PRHDT and CDR2 FYEKMQ (reference sequence). V dropped 5 bases and J dropped 5 bases, with 24 bases sitting between them. The CDR3 is 17 residues long. The CDR3 DNA reads TGTGCCAGCAGCCCTTTGGGAGGTGGGGGCCCCAGGGAGACCCAGTACTTC. As protein: CASSPLGGGGPRETQYF.

This clonotype was seen just once. V usage is TRBV2 and J usage is TRBJ1-5, with TRBD1 as a possible D gene (5 bases). CDR3 length: 13 amino acids. Germline CDR1 SNHLY, CDR2 FYNNEI. CDR3 residues: CARNRHSNQPQHF. Here the CDR3 DNA reads TGTGCTCGAAACAGGCATAGCAATCAGCCCCAGCATTTT.

Details on this clonotype: One end of the junction does not line up with germline, which may come from a read error. The V call is TRBV10-2, the J call TRBJ2-6; tentative D call: TRBD1 (5 bases). Germline lookup yields CDR1 WSHSY and CDR2 SAAADI. The CDR3 contains 15 residues. The CDR3 DNA is TGCGCCTGCAACCCTCAGGGATCTGGGACCAACGTCCTGACTTTC. It yields the protein CACNPQGSGTNVLTF.

This clonotype was seen a handful of times. This chain connects TRBV7-9 to TRBJ1-5; D remains ambiguous. The CDR3 is 18 amino acids. CDR1 is SEHNR, CDR2 FQNEAQ, per germline (reference sequence). Trimming shortened V by 1 base and J by 0 bases, and 16 bases separated the two germline ends. The CDR3 DNA follows: TGTGCCAGCAGCTTAGTAGTTGGTCCGGGGTATAGCAATCAGCCCCAGCATTTT. This encodes CASSLVVGPGYSNQPQHF.

V gene TRBV28 combines with J gene TRBJ1-2; D not resolved. This CDR3 is 15 amino acids long. V gave up 1 base and J gave up 4 bases, with 13 bases separating them. Looked up from germline, CDR1 is MDHEN and CDR2 is SYDVKM. The CDR3 DNA reads TGTGCCAGCAGTTTATCCGCTGGACGGACCTATGGCTACACCTTC. It specifies CASSLSAGRTYGYTF.